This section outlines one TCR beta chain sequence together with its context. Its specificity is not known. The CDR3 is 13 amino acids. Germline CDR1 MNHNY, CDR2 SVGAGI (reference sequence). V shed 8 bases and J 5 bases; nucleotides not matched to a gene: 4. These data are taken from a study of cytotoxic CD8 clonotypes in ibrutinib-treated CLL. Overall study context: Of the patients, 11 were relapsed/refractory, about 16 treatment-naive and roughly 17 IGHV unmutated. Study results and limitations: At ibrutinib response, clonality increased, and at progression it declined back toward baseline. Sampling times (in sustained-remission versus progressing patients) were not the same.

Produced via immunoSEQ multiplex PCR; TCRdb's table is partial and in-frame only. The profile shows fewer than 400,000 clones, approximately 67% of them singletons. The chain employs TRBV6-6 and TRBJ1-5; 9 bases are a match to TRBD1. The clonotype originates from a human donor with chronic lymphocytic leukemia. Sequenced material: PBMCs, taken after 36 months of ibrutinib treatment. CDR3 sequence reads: CASHGTGYQPQHF. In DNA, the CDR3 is TGTGCCAGCCACGGGACAGGGTATCAGCCCCAGCATTTT.